What follows are 2 T cell receptor beta chains derived from one specimen sequenced in a study of response to subunit inactivated influenza vaccine. Each CDR3 protein is one row after TCRdb ran MiXCR on the RT-PCR reads. The sample includes under 550,000 distinct CDR3 sequences, around 8% of them seen just once. Sequencing used PBMCs from blood, obtained around 25 months after vaccination. Receptors originate from a man between 50 and 69 years old who received an inactivated influenza vaccine.

This clonotype showed up just a few times. The chain is built from TRBV10-3 and TRBJ1-5, with D possibly matching TRBD1 (6 bases). The CDR3 is 15 amino acids. Germline loops: CDR1 ENHRY, CDR2 SYGVKD. V lost 4 bases and J lost 0, with 10 bases in between. This chain's CDR3 is CAISAEGGSNQPQHF. CDR3 bases: TGTGCCATCAGTGCTGAAGGGGGTAGCAATCAGCCCCAGCATTTT.

This clonotype was recorded a few times. In nucleotides, the CDR3 is TGCGCCAGCAGCTTGGGGGGACAGGGTGGTGCCGGTAATTCACCCCTCCACTTT. This codes for CASSLGGQGGAGNSPLHF. The chain carries TRBV5-1 and TRBJ1-6, with 9 bases aligning to TRBD1. This CDR3 is built from 18 residues. Trimming took 0 bases from V and 6 from J; bases not matched to a gene: 10. The germline CDR1 and CDR2 sequences are SGHRS and YFSETQ.